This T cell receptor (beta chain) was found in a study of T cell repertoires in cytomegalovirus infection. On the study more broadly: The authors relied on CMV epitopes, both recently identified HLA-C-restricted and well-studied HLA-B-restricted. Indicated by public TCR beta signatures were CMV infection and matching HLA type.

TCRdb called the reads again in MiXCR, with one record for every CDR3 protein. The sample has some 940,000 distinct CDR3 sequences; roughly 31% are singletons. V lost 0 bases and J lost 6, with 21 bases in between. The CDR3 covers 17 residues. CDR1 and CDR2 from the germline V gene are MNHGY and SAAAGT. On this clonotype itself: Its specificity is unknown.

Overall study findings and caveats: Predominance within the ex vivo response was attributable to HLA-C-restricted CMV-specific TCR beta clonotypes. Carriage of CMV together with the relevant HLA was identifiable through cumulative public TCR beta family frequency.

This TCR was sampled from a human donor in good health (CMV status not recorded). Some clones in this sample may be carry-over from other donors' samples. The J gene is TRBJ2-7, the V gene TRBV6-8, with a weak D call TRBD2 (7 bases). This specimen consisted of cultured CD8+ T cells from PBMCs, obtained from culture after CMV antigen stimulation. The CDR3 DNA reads TGTGCCAGCAGTTACTCGGGGGGGCCGGCGGGATCCATCGAGCAGTACTTC. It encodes CASSYSGGPAGSIEQYF.